The 31 T cell receptor beta chains listed next were all sequenced from one sample in a study of regulatory T cells in long-lasting Graves disease. Stated time point: newly diagnosed GD, antithyroid drugs for less than 3 months. Preparation of the TCR library used RNA extracted from PBMCs. With iRepertoire HTBI primers and Arm-PCR of CDR3 regions, TCR beta libraries were built. One entry per CDR3 protein results from TCRdb running MiXCR on the multiplex PCR reads. The sample shows roughly 420,000 distinct CDR3 sequences, roughly 15% of them seen only once. These data were also filed under a second study, of T cells in Graves' hyperthyroidism and ophthalmopathy.

The starting material was peripheral blood mononuclear cells (PBMCs), obtained at new diagnosis, from a patient treated with antithyroid drugs. These receptors came from a woman under 30 with Graves disease.

V gene TRBV7-2 combines with J gene TRBJ2-1; the match to TRBD2 covers 9 bases. J lost 14 bases, V lost 0 bases, and 2 bases had no gene match. This CDR3 comprises 12 residues. The V gene's germline CDR1 is SGHTA and CDR2 FQGNSA. The CDR3 DNA reads TGTGCCAGCAGCTTAGCATCTAGCGGGAAGTTCTTC. It encodes CASSLASSGKFF.

With respect to this clonotype: Given a much more abundant clone one base away, this may be a read error. The rearrangement links TRBV30 to TRBJ1-1; D uncertain. V was clipped by 2 bases and J by 5 bases, with 15 bases between them. The CDR3 runs 14 residues. The germline gives CDR1 GTSNPN, CDR2 SVGIG (reference sequence). CDR3 nucleotide sequence: TGTGCCTGGAGTTCATACCTTAGGAGGACTGAAGCTTTCTTT. Translating gives CAWSSYLRRTEAFF.

This clonotype was counted ten times or more. This chain connects TRBV7-9 to TRBJ2-1; 9 nucleotides align to TRBD1. V was pared by 5 bases and J by 7 bases, with 9 bases of the junction left unmatched. This CDR3 has 15 amino acids. Germline V gene lookup returns CDR1 SEHNR and CDR2 FQNEAQ (reference sequence). The CDR3 DNA follows: TGTGCCAGCAGCCAGGGACAGGGCCGGAGGAATGAGCAGTTCTTC. Translation: CASSQGQGRRNEQFF.

This clonotype was observed at least ten times. V usage is TRBV5-1 and J usage is TRBJ1-2; no definite D call. The CDR3 has 14 amino acids. Trimming left V 4 bases short and J 1 base short, with 11 bases between. Germline V gene data show CDR1 as SGHRS and CDR2 as YFSETQ. CDR3 loop: CASSRADLNYGYTF. In nucleotides, the CDR3 is TGCGCCAGCAGCCGAGCAGACCTTAACTATGGCTACACCTTC.

CDR3 in DNA: TGCAGCGTGATGGGGGCAGGCTACGAGCAGTACTTC. Translating gives CSVMGAGYEQYF. The rearrangement links TRBV29-1 to TRBJ2-7; possible D gene TRBD1, 6 bases. Between the trimmed V and J ends, which lost 6 bases and 3 bases, there was a span of 12 bases. CDR1 is SQVTM and CDR2 is ANQGSEA in the germline V gene. CDR3 length: 12 amino acids.

Turning to this clonotype: A much larger clone differs by one base, so this may be a read error. This chain links TRBV11-2 with TRBJ2-7; D ambiguous. The CDR3 runs 14 residues. The germline CDR1 and CDR2 sequences are SGHAT and FQNNGV. Trimming took off 3 bases at V and 0 bases at J, with 9 bases between the two ends. The CDR3 sequence is CASSLSRSSYEQYF. The CDR3 region has the DNA TGTGCCAGCAGCTTGTCGCGGAGCTCCTACGAGCAGTACTTC.

The chain recombines TRBV27 with TRBJ1-5; D unresolved. The CDR3 totals 13 residues. V was shortened by 2 bases and J by 4 bases, with 6 bases between the two germline ends. Germline CDR1 reads MNHEY; CDR2 reads SMNVEV (reference sequence). The CDR3 here is CASSLRENQPQHF. DNA of the CDR3: TGTGCCAGCAGTTTACGGGAAAATCAGCCCCAGCATTTT.

This chain joins TRBV4-3 and TRBJ1-1; no definite D call. Looked up from germline, CDR1 is LGHNA and CDR2 is YSLEER. This CDR3 is 17 amino acids long. The V end was cut by 0 bases, the J end by 7 bases, with 21 bases between. CDR3 sequence: CASSQELALPLLVEAFF. The CDR3 region has the DNA TGCGCCAGCAGCCAAGAACTGGCACTTCCCCTTCTCGTTGAAGCTTTCTTT.

In its sample, this clonotype was seen a few times. The CDR3 region has the DNA TGTGCCAGCAGTCGACTACTTCTCGACCAGAACACTGAAGCTTTCTTT. It codes for CASSRLLLDQNTEAFF. The rearrangement uses TRBV6-1 and TRBJ1-1; D is ambiguous. Germline lookup yields CDR1 MNHNS and CDR2 SASEGT. The V gene lost 5 bases and the J gene lost 1 base, with 17 bases spanning the gap. This CDR3 is 16 amino acids long.

This clonotype occurred many times. The CDR3 loop reads CASSLSSGRAGNEQFF. As DNA, the CDR3 is TGTGCCAGCAGCTTAAGTTCCGGGAGGGCCGGCAATGAGCAGTTCTTC. V usage is TRBV7-2 and J usage is TRBJ2-1; 8 bases line up with TRBD2. With 2 bases clipped from V and 6 bases from J, the junction kept 9 bases outside the gene matches. The CDR3 spans 16 residues. Germline values: CDR1 SGHTA, CDR2 FQGNSA.

In its sample, this clonotype was seen a few times. The genes are TRBV6-2 or TRBV6-3 and TRBJ1-5, with TRBD1 identical over 7 bases. Germline lookup yields CDR1 MNHEY and CDR2 SVGEGT. The CDR3 sequence is 14 residues long. The V segment lost 5 bases and the J segment 3 bases; nucleotides outside the gene matches: 4. The CDR3 DNA follows: TGTGCCAGCAGTAGACAGGGTTACAATCAGCCCCAGCATTTT. It yields the protein CASSRQGYNQPQHF.

V is TRBV6-5 and J is TRBJ2-2; D might be TRBD2 (6 bases). CDR3 length: 17 amino acids. Trimming pared 0 bases from V and 2 bases from J, leaving 13 bases between. The germline V gene encodes CDR1 MNHEY and CDR2 SVGAGI. This CDR3 is CASSYSVGSPNTGELFF. CDR3 nucleotide sequence: TGTGCCAGCAGTTACTCTGTCGGGAGCCCTAACACCGGGGAGCTGTTTTTT.

The chain couples TRBV4-3 to TRBJ2-3; 7 positions agree with TRBD2. The CDR3 length is 19 residues. The V gene end was trimmed by 0 bases and the J gene end by 2 bases; junction bases not matched to a gene: 14. Germline V lookup: CDR1 LGHNA, CDR2 YSLEER. The CDR3, as DNA: TGCGCCAGCAGCCAAGATATCCCCGACGGGAGGATACACACAGATACGCAGTATTTT. This codes for CASSQDIPDGRIHTDTQYF.

This clonotype was seen ten or more times. This chain uses TRBV27 with TRBJ2-5; 10 bases line up with TRBD2. The germline CDR1 and CDR2 sequences are MNHEY and SMNVEV (reference sequence). Trimming removed 5 bases from V and 0 bases from J; junction bases left unmatched: 6. The CDR3 is 16 residues long. CDR3 sequence: CASSTGTSVHQETQYF. CDR3 bases: TGTGCCAGCAGTACAGGGACTAGCGTCCACCAAGAGACCCAGTACTTC.

This clonotype was detected ten times or more. The chain has TRBV28 and TRBJ2-3; 16 bases align to TRBD2. Germline V lookup: CDR1 MDHEN, CDR2 SYDVKM. The J segment lost 11 bases and the V segment lost 2 bases, leaving 4 bases of the junction unmatched. The CDR3 runs to 15 residues. CDR3 bases: TGTGCCAGCAGTTTACCGGGACTAGCGGGAGGGGAGCAGTATTTT. This codes for CASSLPGLAGGEQYF.

This clonotype was picked up a small number of times. V and J are TRBV5-1 and TRBJ1-1, with D perhaps TRBD1 (5 bases). Germline lookup yields CDR1 SGHRS and CDR2 YFSETQ. The CDR3 contains 13 residues. Trimming removed 1 base from V and 10 bases from J, with 14 bases in between. The CDR3 DNA sequence: TGCGCCAGCAGCTTGACCGGGACCTCCGGAGCTTTCTTT. This codes for CASSLTGTSGAFF.

In this sample, this clonotype turned up a few times. With a much larger clone just one base away, this may be a read error. The CDR3 DNA follows: TGCAGTGCTAGACAAAGCGGCGGGGACGAGCAGTACTTC. The encoded protein is CSARQSGGDEQYF. J is TRBJ2-7 and V is TRBV20-1; TRBD2 might be the D (6 bases). The CDR3 is 13 amino acids. Trimming pared 2 bases from V and 5 bases from J, leaving 13 bases between. The germline gives CDR1 DFQATT, CDR2 SNEGSKA (reference sequence).

This clonotype was found a few times. The J gene is TRBJ1-3, the V gene TRBV7-2; D is ambiguous. In germline, CDR1 is SGHTA, CDR2 FQGNSA. The V end was cut by 1 base, the J end by 4 bases, with 8 bases between. This CDR3 is built from 14 residues. This CDR3 is CASSLGQSGNTIYF. CDR3 DNA sequence: TGTGCCAGCAGCTTAGGACAATCCGGAAACACCATATATTTT.

This chain uses TRBV6-1 with TRBJ2-3, with D tentatively TRBD2 (6 bases). Germline CDR1 is MNHNS and CDR2 is SASEGT. Trimming took 7 bases from V and 0 from J, leaving 20 bases between them. The CDR3 spans 17 residues. The CDR3 DNA reads as TGTGCCAGCAAAGGTTCCCGGAGGGTGCTGAGCACAGATACGCAGTATTTT. This gives the protein CASKGSRRVLSTDTQYF.

Comments on this clonotype: It is likely a read error: a sequence one base away is far more abundant. The chain carries TRBV24-1 and TRBJ2-1; 8 bases agree with TRBD1. The J call may be in error: the DNA end matches TRBJ2-5 better. The germline CDR1 and CDR2 sequences are KGHDR and SFDVKD. CDR3 length: 16 amino acids. The chain's CDR3 is CATSDPNGQGRKTQYF. CDR3 sequence (DNA): TGTGCCACCAGTGATCCGAACGGACAGGGTCGGAAGACCCAGTACTTC.

This clonotype was seen ten or more times. The chain joins TRBV6-5 to TRBJ1-2; unclear D gene. The germline V and J ends were trimmed by 0 bases and 3 bases, with 5 bases remaining between them. CDR3 size: 13 residues. Germline lookup yields CDR1 MNHEY and CDR2 SVGAGI. DNA for the CDR3: TGTGCCAGCAGTTACTCGGCAGACTATGGCTACACCTTC. Translation gives CASSYSADYGYTF.

This clonotype was counted ten times or more. The V call is TRBV3-1, the J call TRBJ2-1; 9 bases line up with TRBD2. V was clipped by 2 bases and J by 6 bases; unmatched bases: 5. From germline, CDR1 is LGHDT and CDR2 YNNKEL (reference sequence). The CDR3 is 15 residues long. CDR3 bases: TGTGCCAGCAGCCAATTTACACTAGCGGGCAATGAGCAGTTCTTC. It is translated as CASSQFTLAGNEQFF.

This clonotype was recorded many times. The CDR3 bases are TGTGCCTCCCGGGGGAGACGTTCTAACTATGGCTACACCTTC. Its translation is CASRGRRSNYGYTF. This sequence joins TRBV12-3 or TRBV12-4 and TRBJ1-2, with D possibly TRBD1 on 5 matching bases. The CDR3 sequence is 14 residues long. V lost 11 bases, J lost 0 bases, and 16 bases lay in between.

DNA for the CDR3: TGCGCCAGCAGTGGACTAGCGGGAGTCCGGGAGCAGTTCTTC. Translating it yields CASSGLAGVREQFF. The rearrangement uses TRBV10-2 and TRBJ2-1; TRBD2 aligns across 12 bases. With 4 bases clipped from V and 10 bases from J, the junction kept 5 bases outside the gene matches. The CDR3 extends over 14 amino acids. CDR1 is WSHSY, CDR2 SAAADI, per germline.

The J gene is TRBJ2-7, the V gene TRBV5-1; 10 bases are shared with TRBD2. Per germline, CDR1 SGHRS and CDR2 YFSETQ. The CDR3 consists of 17 residues. J gave up 4 bases and V 0 bases, and 10 bases lay outside the gene matches. The CDR3 sequence: CASSLDPLLAGIYEQYF. The CDR3 bases are TGCGCCAGCAGCTTGGACCCCCTACTAGCGGGAATTTACGAGCAGTACTTC.

This clonotype has more than one count but fewer than ten. The chain joins TRBV9 to TRBJ2-1, with 10 bases that match TRBD2. Germline lookup yields CDR1 SGDLS and CDR2 YYNGEE. CDR3 size: 15 residues. V was pared by 0 bases and J by 7 bases, with 4 bases of the junction left unmatched. CDR3 bases: TGTGCCAGCAGCGTAGGGGGACTAGCGAGAAATGAGCAGTTCTTC. This sequence encodes CASSVGGLARNEQFF.

Many counts were recorded for this clonotype. V is TRBV11-3 and J is TRBJ2-5; 7 bases fit TRBD2. The V and J ends lost 5 bases and 4 bases, in that order; junction bases with no gene match: 7. This CDR3 is 14 amino acids long. The V gene's germline CDR1 is SGHNT and CDR2 YENEEA. CDR3 loop: CASSAGTNRETQYF. In nucleotides, the CDR3 is TGTGCCAGCAGCGCCGGGACTAATCGAGAGACCCAGTACTTC.

V is TRBV30 and J is TRBJ1-5; D unclear. Deletions cut 1 base from V and 1 base from J, with 8 bases between. In germline, CDR1 is GTSNPN, CDR2 SVGIG (reference sequence). The length of the CDR3 is 14 residues. The CDR3, as DNA: TGTGCCTGGAGTGCTGGGCAGAGCAATCAGCCCCAGCATTTT. Amino acids: CAWSAGQSNQPQHF. Combining the CDR3 with reference TRBV30 and TRBJ1-5 gives the whole variable domain SQTIHQWPATLVQPVGSPLSLECTVEGTSNPNLYWYRQAAGRGLQLLFYSVGIGQISSEVPQNLSASRPQDRQFILSSKKLLLSDSGFYLCAWSAGQSNQPQHFGDGTRLSIL.

V is TRBV28 and J is TRBJ2-5, with TRBD1 as a possible D gene (6 bases). There are 13 residues in the CDR3. The germline gives CDR1 MDHEN, CDR2 SYDVKM. Trimming pared 6 bases from V and 5 bases from J, leaving 13 bases between. CDR3 protein: CASRNTGFETQYF. CDR3 in DNA: TGTGCCAGCAGAAATACAGGGTTTGAGACCCAGTACTTC.

This clonotype was counted once. The J gene is TRBJ1-3, the V gene TRBV20-1; D gene ambiguous. V gave up 3 bases and J gave up 1 base, with 10 bases separating them. CDR1 DFQATT and CDR2 SNEGSKA come from the germline V gene (reference sequence). This CDR3 has 14 amino acids. CDR3 sequence reads: CSASLYPSGNTIYF. CDR3 in DNA: TGCAGTGCTAGTCTCTATCCTTCTGGAAACACCATATATTTT.

This chain uses TRBV5-1 with TRBJ2-7; the match to TRBD2 covers 10 bases. V gave up 4 bases and J gave up 4 bases; unmatched junction bases: 11. Germline CDR1 SGHRS, CDR2 YFSETQ. This CDR3 comprises 16 residues. CDR3 in DNA: TGCGCCAGCAGCACAGGACTAGCGGATAGTGGTTACGAGCAGTACTTC. Translated, it gives CASSTGLADSGYEQYF.